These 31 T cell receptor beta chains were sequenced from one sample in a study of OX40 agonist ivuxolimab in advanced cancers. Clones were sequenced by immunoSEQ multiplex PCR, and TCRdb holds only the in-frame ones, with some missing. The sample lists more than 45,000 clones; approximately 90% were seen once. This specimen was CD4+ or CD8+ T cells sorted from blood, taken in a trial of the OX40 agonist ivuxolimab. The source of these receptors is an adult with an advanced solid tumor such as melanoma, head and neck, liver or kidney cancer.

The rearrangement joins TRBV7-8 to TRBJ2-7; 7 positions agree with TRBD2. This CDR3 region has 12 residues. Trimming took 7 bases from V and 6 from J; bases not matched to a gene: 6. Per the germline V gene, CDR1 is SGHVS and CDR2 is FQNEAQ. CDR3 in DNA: TGTGCCAGCACCGCTGGGGGGGGCGAGCAGTACTTC. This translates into CASTAGGGEQYF.

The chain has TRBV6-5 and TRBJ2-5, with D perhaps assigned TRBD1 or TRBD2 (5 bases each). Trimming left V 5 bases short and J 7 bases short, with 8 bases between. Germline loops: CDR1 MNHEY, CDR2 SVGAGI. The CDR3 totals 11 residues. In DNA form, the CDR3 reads TGTGCCAGCAGTGAGGGACCGACCCAGTACTTC. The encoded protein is CASSEGPTQYF.

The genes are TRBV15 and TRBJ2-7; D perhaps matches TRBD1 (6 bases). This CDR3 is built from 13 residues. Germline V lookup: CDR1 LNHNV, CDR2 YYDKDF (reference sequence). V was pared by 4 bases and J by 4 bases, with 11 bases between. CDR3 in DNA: TGTGCCACCAGCATTCTCAGGGGTTACGAGCAGTACTTC. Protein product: CATSILRGYEQYF.

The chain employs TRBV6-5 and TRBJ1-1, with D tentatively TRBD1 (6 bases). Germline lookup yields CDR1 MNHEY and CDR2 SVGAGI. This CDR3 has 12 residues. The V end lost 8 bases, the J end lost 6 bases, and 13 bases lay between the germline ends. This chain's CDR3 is CASRQVGAEAFF. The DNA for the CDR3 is TGTGCCAGCCGACAGGTTGGGGCTGAAGCTTTCTTT.

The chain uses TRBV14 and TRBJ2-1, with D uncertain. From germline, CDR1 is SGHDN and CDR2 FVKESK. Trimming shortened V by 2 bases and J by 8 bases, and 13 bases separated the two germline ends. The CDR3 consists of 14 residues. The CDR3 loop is CASSQLRASDEQFF. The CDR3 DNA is TGTGCCAGCAGCCAACTGCGAGCGTCGGATGAGCAGTTCTTC.

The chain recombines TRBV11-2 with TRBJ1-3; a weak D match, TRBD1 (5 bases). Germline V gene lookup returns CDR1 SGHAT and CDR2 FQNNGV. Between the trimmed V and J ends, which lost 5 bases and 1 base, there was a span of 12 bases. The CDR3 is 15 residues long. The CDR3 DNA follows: TGTGCCAGCAGCCTTACAGGCGATTCTGGAAACACCATATATTTT. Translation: CASSLTGDSGNTIYF.

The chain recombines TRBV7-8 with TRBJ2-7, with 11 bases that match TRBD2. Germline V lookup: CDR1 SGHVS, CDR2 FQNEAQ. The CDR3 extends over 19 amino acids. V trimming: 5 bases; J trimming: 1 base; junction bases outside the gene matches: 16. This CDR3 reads CASSAPLAGEAVGSYEQYF. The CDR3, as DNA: TGTGCCAGCAGCGCGCCACTAGCGGGAGAGGCGGTGGGGTCCTACGAGCAGTACTTC.

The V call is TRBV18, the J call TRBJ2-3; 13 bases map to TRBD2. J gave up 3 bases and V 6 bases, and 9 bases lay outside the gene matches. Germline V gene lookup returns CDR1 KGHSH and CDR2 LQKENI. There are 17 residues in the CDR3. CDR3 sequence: CASSGTSGEVVTDTQYF. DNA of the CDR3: TGTGCCAGCTCGGGGACTAGCGGGGAGGTCGTAACAGATACGCAGTATTTT. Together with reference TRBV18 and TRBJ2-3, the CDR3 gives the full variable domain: NAGVMQNPRHLVRRRGQEARLRCSPMKGHSHVYWYRQLPEEGLKFMVYLQKENIIDESGMPKERFSAEFPKEGPSILRIQQVVRGDSAAYFCASSGTSGEVVTDTQYFGPGTRLTVL.

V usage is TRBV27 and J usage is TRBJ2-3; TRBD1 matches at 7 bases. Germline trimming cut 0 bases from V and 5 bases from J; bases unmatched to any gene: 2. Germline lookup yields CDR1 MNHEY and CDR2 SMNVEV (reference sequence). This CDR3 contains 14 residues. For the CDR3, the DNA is TGTGCCAGCAGTTTATCTCACAGGGGAGATACGCAGTATTTT. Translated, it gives CASSLSHRGDTQYF.

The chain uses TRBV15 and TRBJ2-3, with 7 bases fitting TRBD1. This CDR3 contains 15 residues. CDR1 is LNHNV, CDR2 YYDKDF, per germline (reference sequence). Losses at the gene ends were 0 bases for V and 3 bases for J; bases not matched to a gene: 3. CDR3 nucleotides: TGTGCCACCAGCAGAGAAGGGACAGCAACAGATACGCAGTATTTT. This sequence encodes CATSREGTATDTQYF.

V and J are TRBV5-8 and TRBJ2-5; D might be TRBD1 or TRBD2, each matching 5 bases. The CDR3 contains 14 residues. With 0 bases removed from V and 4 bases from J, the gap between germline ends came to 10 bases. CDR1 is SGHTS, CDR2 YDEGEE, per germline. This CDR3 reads CASSLAAGRETQYF. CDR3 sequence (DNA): TGTGCCAGCAGCTTGGCGGCAGGGAGAGAGACCCAGTACTTC.

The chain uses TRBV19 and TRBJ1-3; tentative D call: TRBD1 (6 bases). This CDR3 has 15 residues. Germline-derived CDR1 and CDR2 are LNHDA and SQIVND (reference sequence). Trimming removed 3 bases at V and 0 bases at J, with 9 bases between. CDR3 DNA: TGTGCCAGTAGTATGGGACATAACTCTGGAAACACCATATATTTT. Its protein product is CASSMGHNSGNTIYF.

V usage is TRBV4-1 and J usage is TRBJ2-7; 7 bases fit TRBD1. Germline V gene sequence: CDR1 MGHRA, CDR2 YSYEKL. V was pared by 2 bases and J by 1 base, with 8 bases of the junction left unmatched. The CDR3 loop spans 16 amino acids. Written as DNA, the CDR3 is TGCGCCAGCAGCCAATATTATGAGACAGGGTCCTACGAGCAGTACTTC. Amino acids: CASSQYYETGSYEQYF.

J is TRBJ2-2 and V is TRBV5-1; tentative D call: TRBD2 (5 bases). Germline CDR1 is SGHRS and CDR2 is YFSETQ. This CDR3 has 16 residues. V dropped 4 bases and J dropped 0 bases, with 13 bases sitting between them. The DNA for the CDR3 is TGCGCCAGCAGCCCCTGGTTAGCGACGAACACCGGGGAGCTGTTTTTT. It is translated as CASSPWLATNTGELFF.

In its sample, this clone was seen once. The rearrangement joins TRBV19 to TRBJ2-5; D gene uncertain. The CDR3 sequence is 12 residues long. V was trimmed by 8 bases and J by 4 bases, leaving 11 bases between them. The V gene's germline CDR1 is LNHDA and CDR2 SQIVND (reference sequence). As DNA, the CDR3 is TGTGCCAGTCTAGACCCTCGAGAGACCCAGTACTTC. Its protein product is CASLDPRETQYF.

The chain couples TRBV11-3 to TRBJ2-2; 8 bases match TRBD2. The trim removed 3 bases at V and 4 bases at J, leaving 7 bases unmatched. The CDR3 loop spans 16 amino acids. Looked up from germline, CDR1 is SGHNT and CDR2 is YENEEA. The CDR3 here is CASSFSAGGSTGELFF. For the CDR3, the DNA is TGTGCCAGCAGCTTTTCGGCGGGAGGAAGCACCGGGGAGCTGTTTTTT.

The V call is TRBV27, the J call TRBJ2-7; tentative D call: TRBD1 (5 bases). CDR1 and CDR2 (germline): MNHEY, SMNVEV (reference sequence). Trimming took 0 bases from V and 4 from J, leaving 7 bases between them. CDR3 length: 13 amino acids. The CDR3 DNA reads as TGTGCCAGCAGTTTATCAGGGGAATACGAGCAGTACTTC. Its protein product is CASSLSGEYEQYF.

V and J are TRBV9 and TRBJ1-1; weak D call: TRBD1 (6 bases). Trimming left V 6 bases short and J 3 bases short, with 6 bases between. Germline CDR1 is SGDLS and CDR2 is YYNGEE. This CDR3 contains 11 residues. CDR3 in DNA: TGTGCCAGCAAGGGGGACACTGAAGCTTTCTTT. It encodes CASKGDTEAFF.

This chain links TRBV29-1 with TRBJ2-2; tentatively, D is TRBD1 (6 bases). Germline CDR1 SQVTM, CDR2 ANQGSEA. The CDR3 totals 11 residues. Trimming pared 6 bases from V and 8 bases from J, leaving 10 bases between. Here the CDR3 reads CSVTGTGELFF. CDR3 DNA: TGCAGCGTCACCGGGACAGGGGAGCTGTTTTTT.

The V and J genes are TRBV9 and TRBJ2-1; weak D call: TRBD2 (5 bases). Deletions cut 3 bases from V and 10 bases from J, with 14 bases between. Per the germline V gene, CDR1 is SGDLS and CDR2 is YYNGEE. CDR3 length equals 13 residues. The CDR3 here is CASSGTRAYEQFF. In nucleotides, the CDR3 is TGTGCCAGCAGCGGTACTAGGGCCTACGAGCAGTTCTTC.

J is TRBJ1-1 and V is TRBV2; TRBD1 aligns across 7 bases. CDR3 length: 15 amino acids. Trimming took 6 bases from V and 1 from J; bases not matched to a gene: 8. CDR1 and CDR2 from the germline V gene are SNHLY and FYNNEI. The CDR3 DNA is TGTGCCAGCAGCCACAGGGGCGCGGGGAACACTGAAGCTTTCTTT. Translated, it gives CASSHRGAGNTEAFF.

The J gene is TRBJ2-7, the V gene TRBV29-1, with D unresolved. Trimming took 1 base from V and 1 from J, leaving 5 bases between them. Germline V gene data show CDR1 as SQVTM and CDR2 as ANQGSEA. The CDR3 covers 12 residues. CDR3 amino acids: CSVEGKSYEQYF. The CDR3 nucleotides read TGCAGCGTTGAAGGGAAATCCTACGAGCAGTACTTC.

CDR3 DNA sequence: TGTGCCAGCAGCTCCGGGACAGGTCCGGAGGAAAAACTGTTTTTT. Translating it yields CASSSGTGPEEKLFF. This chain connects TRBV7-9 to TRBJ1-4; 8 positions agree with TRBD1. This CDR3 has 15 amino acids. The V gene end was trimmed by 4 bases and the J gene end by 8 bases; junction bases not matched to a gene: 9. Germline V gene lookup returns CDR1 SEHNR and CDR2 FQNEAQ (reference sequence).

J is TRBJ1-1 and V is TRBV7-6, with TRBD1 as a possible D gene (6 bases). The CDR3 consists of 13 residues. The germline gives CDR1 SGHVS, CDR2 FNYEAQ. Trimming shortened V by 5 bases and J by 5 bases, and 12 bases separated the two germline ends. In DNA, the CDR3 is TGTGCCAGCAGCGCAGGGGTTGGTACTGAAGCTTTCTTT. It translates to CASSAGVGTEAFF.

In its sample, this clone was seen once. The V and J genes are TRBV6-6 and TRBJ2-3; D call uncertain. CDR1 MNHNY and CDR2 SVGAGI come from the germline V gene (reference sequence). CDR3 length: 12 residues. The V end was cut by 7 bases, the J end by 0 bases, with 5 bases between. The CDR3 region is CASTTSTDTQYF. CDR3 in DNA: TGTGCCAGCACAACTAGCACAGATACGCAGTATTTT.

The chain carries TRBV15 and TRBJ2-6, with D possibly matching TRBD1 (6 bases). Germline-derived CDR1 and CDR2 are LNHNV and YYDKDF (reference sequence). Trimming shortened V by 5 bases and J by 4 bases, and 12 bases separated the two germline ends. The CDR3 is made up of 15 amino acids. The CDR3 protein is CATSGGASGANVLTF. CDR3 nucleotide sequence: TGTGCCACCAGCGGGGGCGCATCCGGGGCCAACGTCCTGACTTTC.

CDR3 residues: CASSLDLKRGFLAYNEQFF. The CDR3 DNA sequence: TGTGCCAGCAGCTTAGACCTCAAGCGGGGCTTCCTGGCCTACAATGAGCAGTTCTTC. This chain uses TRBV7-6 with TRBJ2-1; 7 nucleotides align to TRBD2. CDR1 and CDR2 from the germline V gene are SGHVS and FNYEAQ. The CDR3 has 19 amino acids. Unmatched junction bases numbered 14, after V lost 1 base and J lost 2 bases.

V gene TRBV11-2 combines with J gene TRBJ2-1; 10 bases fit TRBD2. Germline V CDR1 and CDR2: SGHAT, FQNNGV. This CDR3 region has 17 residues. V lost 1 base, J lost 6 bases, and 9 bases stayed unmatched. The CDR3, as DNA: TGTGCCAGCAGCTTAGCGGTAGGGCTAGCGGGGGTCAATGAGCAGTTCTTC. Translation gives CASSLAVGLAGVNEQFF.

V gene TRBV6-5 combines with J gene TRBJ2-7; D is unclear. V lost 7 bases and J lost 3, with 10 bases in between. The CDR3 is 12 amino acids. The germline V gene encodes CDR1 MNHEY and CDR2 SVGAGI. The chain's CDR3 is CASKTENYEQYF. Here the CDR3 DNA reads TGTGCCAGCAAAACAGAAAACTACGAGCAGTACTTC.

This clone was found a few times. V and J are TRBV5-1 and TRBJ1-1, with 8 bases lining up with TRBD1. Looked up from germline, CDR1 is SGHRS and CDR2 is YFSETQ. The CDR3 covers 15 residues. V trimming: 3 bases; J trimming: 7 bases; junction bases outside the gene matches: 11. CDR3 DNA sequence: TGCGCCAGCAGCTCATGGACAGGGTACAGTGGTGAAGCTTTCTTT. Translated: CASSSWTGYSGEAFF.

In nucleotides, the CDR3 is TGCGCCAGCAGCTTAAACTATGAAAAACTGTTTTTT. Translating gives CASSLNYEKLFF. The chain combines TRBV5-1 with TRBJ1-4; D not resolved. The CDR3 has 12 amino acids. Deletions cut 2 bases from V and 6 bases from J, with 5 bases between. CDR1 and CDR2 from the germline V gene are SGHRS and YFSETQ.